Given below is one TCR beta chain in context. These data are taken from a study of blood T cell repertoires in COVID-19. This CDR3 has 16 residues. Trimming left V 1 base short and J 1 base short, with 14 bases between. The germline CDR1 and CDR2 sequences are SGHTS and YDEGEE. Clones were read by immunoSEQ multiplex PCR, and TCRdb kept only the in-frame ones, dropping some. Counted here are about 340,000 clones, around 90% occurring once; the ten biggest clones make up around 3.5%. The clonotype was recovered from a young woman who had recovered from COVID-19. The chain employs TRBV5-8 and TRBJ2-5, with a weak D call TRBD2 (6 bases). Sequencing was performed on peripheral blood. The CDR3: CASSLLGGAAQETQYF. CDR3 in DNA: TGTGCCAGCAGCTTGTTGGGAGGCGCGGCCCAAGAGACCCAGTACTTC.